This T cell receptor beta chain was obtained from a study of cytomegalovirus exposure and HLA in healthy donors. Study results and limitations: A prior analysis recorded that most TCR beta V segments were productive about 87% or about 30% of the time. According to a later analysis, donors in an Asian-associated ancestry cluster reportedly had fewer N-insertions than the approximately 620-donor mean.

Concerning this clone: Its antigen remains unidentified.

60 Vbeta and 13 Jbeta primers were used in PCR. The method was immunoSEQ multiplex PCR; TCRdb's version includes in-frame clones alone and lacks a portion of them. The data show about 180,000 clones, around 75% seen once. Healthy donors of bone marrow made up the group. Sequences were obtained from PBMCs. This receptor was obtained from a female donor in good health and CMV-seronegative.

CDR3 coding DNA: TGTGCCAGCATGCGGACAGGGGATGGCTACACCTTC. It is translated as CASMRTGDGYTF. V is TRBV7-9 and J is TRBJ1-2; 9 bases agree with TRBD1. Germline loops: CDR1 SEHNR, CDR2 FQNEAQ (reference sequence). Germline trimming cut 7 bases from V and 6 bases from J; bases unmatched to any gene: 3. This CDR3 has 12 residues.